The 5 T cell receptor beta chains given below trace back to one sample, sequenced in a study of blood T cells in healthy people across ages. A J-beta primer mix and a sample-barcoded 5' primer were used in a second PCR of roughly 7 to 12 cycles. TCRdb used MiXCR to reprocess the 5' RACE reads, holding one entry per CDR3 protein. The data show around 1,900,000 distinct CDR3 sequences, more than 35% seen once. Sequencing used blood. The receptors come from a human donor in good health.

CDR3 coding DNA: TGTGCCAGCAGTTATGGGGGTATTCGACGGACTGAAGCTTTCTTT. Encoded protein: CASSYGGIRRTEAFF. The gene calls are TRBV7-2 and TRBJ1-1; tentative D call: TRBD1 (5 bases). Trimming stripped 6 bases from V and 5 bases from J, with 19 bases between. Germline assignment: CDR1 SGHTA and CDR2 FQGNSA. This CDR3 has 15 amino acids.

This clonotype showed up just once. The chain recombines TRBV5-1 with TRBJ2-5; D is unresolved. The DNA end is more similar to TRBJ2-1, so the J call may be wrong. This CDR3 region has 14 residues. Germline V lookup: CDR1 SGHRS, CDR2 YFSETQ. The CDR3: CASSSTLHQETQFF. CDR3 DNA: TGCGCCAGCAGCTCGACACTCCACCAAGAGACCCAGTTCTTC.

The CDR3 sequence: CASSSSFSGNTIYF. CDR3 sequence (DNA): TGCGCCAGCAGCTCTAGTTTCTCTGGAAACACCATATATTTT. The chain is built from TRBV5-1 and TRBJ1-3; D not resolved. The V end was cut by 3 bases, the J end by 0 bases, with 7 bases between. There are 14 residues in the CDR3. The germline gives CDR1 SGHRS, CDR2 YFSETQ. The full variable domain, rest sourced from reference TRBV5-1 and TRBJ1-3, is KAGVTQTPRYLIKTRGQQVTLSCSPISGHRSVSWYQQTPGQGLQFLFEYFSETQRNKGNFPGRFSGRQFSNSRSEMNVSTLELGDSALYLCASSSSFSGNTIYFGEGSWLTVV.

Here the CDR3 reads CASSLAGREEQYF. DNA for the CDR3: TGTGCCAGCAGCTTAGCCGGACGGGAGGAGCAGTACTTC. The V gene is TRBV7-9, the J gene TRBJ2-7; weak D call: TRBD2 (6 bases). This CDR3 is 13 amino acids long. V shed 0 bases and J shed 7 bases, with 10 bases lying between them. Germline-derived CDR1 and CDR2 are SEHNR and FQNEAQ (reference sequence).

The rearrangement joins TRBV20-1 to TRBJ2-1; a weak D match, TRBD1 (6 bases). V lost 0 bases and J 6 bases, leaving 15 bases between the germline ends. Germline values: CDR1 DFQATT, CDR2 SNEGSKA (reference sequence). The length of the CDR3 is 15 residues. The CDR3 bases are TGCAGTGCTAGAGACTCCGGACAGTTAAGCAATGAGCAGTTCTTC. It yields the protein CSARDSGQLSNEQFF.